This T cell receptor (beta chain) came from a study of tumour-infiltrating T cells in Burkitt lymphoma. About the research overall: The Burkitt lymphoma cohort spanned all epidemiological subtypes. Survival, overall and progression-free, tracked with productive clonality.

Assay used: immunoSEQ multiplex PCR; TCRdb lists only in-frame clones, some missing. The sample holds around 45,000 clones, around 31% seen once. General study points: Public clonotypes, several, appeared across numerous Burkitt lymphoma patients.

Concerning this clone itself: Its antigen remains unknown.

The sequence was collected from a human donor with Burkitt lymphoma. Sequenced input: tumor tissue.

The CDR3 spells CASSQRRLNTEAFF. CDR3 nucleotide sequence: TGTGCCAGCAGCCAAAGACGGCTGAACACTGAAGCTTTCTTT. This sequence joins TRBV4-2 and TRBJ1-1; D not certain. Germline loops: CDR1 LGHNA, CDR2 YNFKEQ. This CDR3 contains 14 residues. V lost 2 bases, J lost 0 bases, and 7 bases lay in between.